The clone carrying this T cell receptor (beta chain) showed up many times. These data come from a study of T-cell reconstitution after alpha-beta-depleted transplantation in children. The authors prepared the TCRbeta library with unique molecular identifiers. From the PCR reads, TCRdb called clonotypes with MiXCR, one entry per CDR3 protein. The data show roughly 790,000 distinct CDR3 sequences, approximately 15% seen once. The CDR3 is 15 residues long. V gave up 4 bases and J gave up 6 bases, with 18 bases separating them. CDR1 and CDR2 from the germline V gene are SGHDT and YYEEEE. The specimen was PBMCs, mostly from graft donor cells, collected 360 days after TCRalphabeta/CD19-depleted stem cell transplant. The rearrangement joins TRBV5-6 to TRBJ2-3, with D hard to call. The sequence was collected from a male patient younger than 18 who had a stem cell transplant for acute lymphoblastic leukemia, so the T cells may come from the graft donor. In nucleotides, the CDR3 is TGTGCCAGCAGCCCATGGACCCGTAAGTGGGATACGCAGTATTTT. Its protein is CASSPWTRKWDTQYF.